The rows below give T cell receptor beta chains drawn from one sample of a study of T cell changes during pregnancy in multiple sclerosis. Profiling relied on immunoSEQ multiplex PCR, and the TCRdb table lists in-frame clones only, not all of them. The sample consists of approximately 30,000 clones, roughly 87% of them appearing once. Sequenced material: CD8+ T cells from peripheral blood mononuclear cells, taken in the first trimester of pregnancy. The receptors were sampled from a female donor with multiple sclerosis, enrolled in a pregnancy study. Each CDR3 is given with its conserved first and last residue. D genes are given only for firm matches. Rows may omit the clone size; those that give it use once, few, many or a size class.

length,V,D,J,size,CDR3,DNA
16,TRBV6-4,TRBD2,TRBJ2-1,-,CASSGVGLADHNEQFF,TGTGCCAGCAGTGGGGTGGGACTAGCGGACCACAATGAGCAGTTCTTC
12,TRBV4-3,TRBD1,TRBJ1-1,-,CASKDRAGEAFF,TGCGCCAGCAAGGACAGGGCTGGTGAAGCTTTCTTT
14,TRBV7-2,TRBD1,TRBJ2-5,-,CASSVNRGKVTQYF,TGTGCCAGCAGCGTAAACAGGGGGAAGGTGACCCAGTACTTC
17,TRBV27,-,TRBJ2-6,-,CASSLIGVSSGANVLTF,TGTGCCAGCAGTTTAATCGGGGTCAGCTCTGGGGCCAACGTCCTGACTTTC
15,TRBV5-8,-,TRBJ2-2,-,CASSLGTGLTGELFF,TGTGCCAGCAGCTTGGGGACAGGACTAACCGGGGAGCTGTTTTTT
16,TRBV28,TRBD2,TRBJ2-7,-,CASSLNPTSGSHEQYF,TGTGCCAGCAGTCTAAACCCGACTAGCGGGAGCCACGAGCAGTACTTC
14,TRBV28,TRBD2,TRBJ2-7,-,CAGSGREHSYEQYF,TGTGCCGGTTCCGGGCGGGAGCATTCCTACGAGCAGTACTTC
16,TRBV6-5,-,TRBJ1-6,-,CASSYAGLQVLSPLHF,TGTGCCAGCAGTTACGCGGGCCTTCAGGTCCTTTCACCCCTCCACTTT
13,TRBV2,TRBD1,TRBJ1-1,-,CASSASQTGGAFF,TGTGCCAGCAGTGCAAGCCAGACAGGGGGAGCTTTCTTT
15,TRBV18,-,TRBJ1-2,-,CASSPTGPRDYGYTF,TGTGCCAGCTCACCAACAGGGCCCCGGGACTATGGCTACACCTTC
15,TRBV29-1,TRBD1,TRBJ1-1,once,CSAQGEDRAHTEAFF,TGCAGCGCTCAAGGGGAAGACAGGGCTCACACTGAAGCTTTCTTT
17,TRBV10-3,TRBD1,TRBJ2-1,-,CAITSSDRDRIYNEQFF,TGTGCCATCACCTCATCCGACCGGGACAGAATTTACAATGAGCAGTTCTTC
14,TRBV7-3,TRBD1,TRBJ2-3,once,CASSLGQGTDTQYF,TGTGCCAGCAGCTTAGGACAGGGCACAGATACGCAGTATTTT
17,TRBV7-8,-,TRBJ1-6,-,CASSLVQVDSYNSPLHF,TGTGCCAGCAGCTTAGTGCAGGTTGATTCCTATAATTCACCCCTCCACTTT
14,TRBV7-8,TRBD2,TRBJ2-2,-,CASSWTLAGGELFF,TGTGCCAGCAGCTGGACTCTAGCGGGTGGGGAGCTGTTTTTT
14,TRBV16,-,TRBJ1-2,-,CASSQSPGYDGYTF,TGTGCCAGCAGCCAATCGCCAGGATACGATGGCTACACCTTC
15,TRBV7-8,-,TRBJ2-1,-,CASSSAHSSYNEQFF,TGTGCCAGCAGCTCCGCCCATAGCTCCTACAATGAGCAGTTCTTC
15,TRBV18,-,TRBJ1-2,-,CASSREMTVNYGYTF,TGTGCCAGCTCACGCGAGATGACAGTAAACTATGGCTACACCTTC
13,TRBV19,TRBD1,TRBJ1-2,-,CASSMTGRYGYTF,TGTGCCAGTAGTATGACAGGGCGCTATGGCTACACCTTC
13,TRBV11-3,-,TRBJ2-5,-,CASRSYLQETQYF,TGTGCCAGCAGATCATACTTGCAAGAGACCCAGTACTTC
14,TRBV6-1,TRBD2,TRBJ2-7,-,CASSPRLADNEQYF,TGTGCCAGCAGTCCCCGACTAGCGGACAACGAGCAGTACTTC
14,TRBV7-2,-,TRBJ1-5,-,CASSLSGAGQPQHF,TGTGCCAGCAGCTTGTCCGGGGCGGGGCAGCCCCAGCATTTT
16,TRBV11-2,TRBD1,TRBJ1-4,-,CASSSMDRATNEKLFF,TGTGCCAGCAGCTCAATGGACAGGGCAACTAATGAAAAACTGTTTTTT
14,TRBV7-6,-,TRBJ2-3,-,CASSLDTSFHTQYF,TGTGCCAGCAGCTTAGATACTAGCTTCCATACGCAGTATTTT
13,TRBV12-5,-,TRBJ1-1,-,CASAPGRNTEAFF,TGTGCTAGTGCCCCTGGGCGGAACACTGAAGCTTTCTTT
16,TRBV5-6,TRBD1,TRBJ2-2,-,CASSPDRGLGTGELFF,TGTGCCAGCAGCCCGGACAGGGGGCTCGGCACCGGGGAGCTGTTTTTT
15,TRBV19,-,TRBJ1-2,-,CASSYESPLNYGYTF,TGTGCCAGTAGTTACGAAAGCCCACTAAACTATGGCTACACCTTC
14,TRBV11-2,-,TRBJ1-5,once,CASSLDLGDQPQHF,TGTGCCAGCAGCTTAGATCTGGGAGATCAGCCCCAGCATTTT
12,TRBV5-6,-,TRBJ1-1,few,CASSFSDTEAFF,TGTGCCAGCAGCTTCTCTGACACTGAAGCTTTCTTT
11,TRBV5-1,-,TRBJ1-2,-,CASRTAGEYTF,TGCGCCAGCCGGACAGCGGGGGAGTACACCTTC
14,TRBV16,-,TRBJ1-2,medium-sized,CASSIPQVLYGYTF,TGTGCCAGCAGCATACCACAGGTTCTTTATGGCTACACCTTC
14,TRBV11-2,-,TRBJ2-5,-,CASSLAQLQETQYF,TGTGCCAGCAGCTTAGCACAGTTACAAGAGACCCAGTACTTC
12,TRBV6-6,-,TRBJ2-7,-,CASSYGQDEQYF,TGTGCCAGCAGTTACGGACAAGACGAGCAGTACTTC
13,TRBV6-6,-,TRBJ1-2,-,CASSFEGLGGYTF,TGTGCCAGCAGTTTTGAGGGATTGGGTGGCTACACCTTC
13,TRBV2,TRBD1,TRBJ2-7,-,CASSLGTVYEQYF,TGTGCCAGCAGCCTCGGGACAGTCTACGAGCAGTACTTC
15,TRBV28,TRBD1,TRBJ1-5,-,CASSIQTGYNQPQHF,TGTGCCAGCAGTATCCAGACAGGGTACAATCAGCCCCAGCATTTT
14,TRBV6-5,TRBD1,TRBJ1-1,-,CASSTRGLNTEAFF,TGTGCCAGCAGTACGAGGGGGCTGAACACTGAAGCTTTCTTT
14,TRBV15,-,TRBJ1-2,-,CATSREWQNYGYTF,TGTGCCACCAGCAGAGAGTGGCAGAACTATGGCTACACCTTC
15,TRBV7-6,TRBD2,TRBJ2-1,-,CASSLELAGSNEQFF,TGTGCCAGCAGCTTAGAACTAGCGGGGTCCAATGAGCAGTTCTTC
16,TRBV6-6,TRBD1,TRBJ1-5,-,CASSYSIGGGGQPQHF,TGTGCCAGCAGTTACTCGATCGGAGGGGGCGGTCAGCCCCAGCATTTT
13,TRBV30,-,TRBJ2-1,-,CAWSEALVNEQFF,TGTGCCTGGAGCGAGGCGCTGGTCAATGAGCAGTTCTTC
11,TRBV29-1,-,TRBJ2-7,-,CSVVSGYEQYF,TGCAGCGTTGTGTCGGGCTACGAGCAGTACTTC
16,TRBV27,-,TRBJ2-7,-,CASSLGTRGDSYEQYF,TGTGCCAGCAGTTTGGGAACCAGGGGCGATTCCTACGAGCAGTACTTC
15,TRBV11-1,-,TRBJ2-1,once,CASTTTGGGGNEQFF,TGTGCCAGCACAACCACGGGGGGCGGGGGAAATGAGCAGTTCTTC
15,TRBV7-9,-,TRBJ1-5,many,CASSSTQGGDQPQHF,TGTGCCAGCAGCTCGACTCAGGGTGGGGATCAGCCCCAGCATTTT
13,TRBV10-3,-,TRBJ2-1,-,CAIKQDTHNEQFF,TGTGCCATCAAGCAGGACACGCACAATGAGCAGTTCTTC
14,TRBV4-1,-,TRBJ1-4,large,CASSQEPGTNKLFF,TGCGCCAGCAGCCAAGAACCAGGCACAAACAAACTGTTTTTT
15,TRBV6-1,-,TRBJ2-2,-,CASSPGDTETGELFF,TGTGCCAGCAGTCCCGGGGACACGGAGACCGGGGAGCTGTTTTTT
12,TRBV10-3,-,TRBJ1-1,-,CAIRGEGTEAFF,TGTGCCATCCGGGGGGAAGGCACTGAAGCTTTCTTT
16,TRBV4-2,TRBD2,TRBJ2-3,-,CASSQETSGGSDTQYF,TGTGCCAGCAGCCAAGAAACTAGCGGGGGATCAGATACGCAGTATTTT
14,TRBV9,-,TRBJ2-7,-,CASSPQGGDHEQYF,TGTGCCAGCAGCCCTCAAGGGGGAGACCACGAGCAGTACTTC
15,TRBV6-5,-,TRBJ1-4,few,CASSYSEGMGEKLFF,TGTGCCAGCAGTTACTCGGAGGGGATGGGTGAAAAACTGTTTTTT
16,TRBV15,TRBD2,TRBJ2-3,-,CATSKTGLAGPDTQYF,TGTGCCACCAGCAAGACGGGACTAGCGGGGCCAGATACGCAGTATTTT
16,TRBV9,TRBD2,TRBJ2-3,-,CASSVELAGGTDTQYF,TGTGCCAGCAGCGTAGAATTAGCGGGGGGCACGGATACGCAGTATTTT
13,TRBV27,-,TRBJ2-1,-,CASRGRPGNEQFF,TGTGCCAGCAGGGGGAGGCCAGGCAATGAGCAGTTCTTC
16,TRBV7-6,-,TRBJ1-1,few,CASSPGAGEPNTEAFF,TGTGCCAGCAGCCCCGGTGCGGGGGAACCGAACACTGAAGCTTTCTTT
14,TRBV5-5,TRBD1,TRBJ2-7,-,CASSVDRVYYEQYF,TGTGCCAGCAGCGTTGACAGGGTTTACTACGAGCAGTACTTC
12,TRBV19,-,TRBJ2-5,few,CASSRSGETQYF,TGTGCCAGTAGTAGAAGCGGCGAGACCCAGTACTTC
13,TRBV18,-,TRBJ2-2,-,CASSRTDTGELFF,TGTGCCAGCTCACGGACAGACACCGGGGAGCTGTTTTTT
15,TRBV5-5,-,TRBJ2-7,-,CASSRSGGTSYEQYF,TGTGCCAGCAGCCGGTCAGGGGGGACCTCCTACGAGCAGTACTTC